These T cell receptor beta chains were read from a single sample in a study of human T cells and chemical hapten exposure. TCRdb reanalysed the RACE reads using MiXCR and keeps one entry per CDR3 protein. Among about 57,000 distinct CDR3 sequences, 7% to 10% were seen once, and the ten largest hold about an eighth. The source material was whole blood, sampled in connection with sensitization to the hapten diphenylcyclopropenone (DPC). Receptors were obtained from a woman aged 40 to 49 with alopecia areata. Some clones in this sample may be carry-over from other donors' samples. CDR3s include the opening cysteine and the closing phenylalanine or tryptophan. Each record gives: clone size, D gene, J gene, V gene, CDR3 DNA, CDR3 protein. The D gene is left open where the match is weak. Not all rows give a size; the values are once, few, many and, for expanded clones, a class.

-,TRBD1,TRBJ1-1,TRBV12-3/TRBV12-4,TGTGCCAGCCATGGACAGGGGACTGAAGCTTTCTTT,CASHGQGTEAFF
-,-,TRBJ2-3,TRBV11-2,TGTGCCAGCAGCTTTTATCAGGGAGGTACAGATACGCAGTATTTT,CASSFYQGGTDTQYF
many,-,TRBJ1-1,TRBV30,TGTGCCTGGAGTGTAGCTCTGCGGAACACTGAAGCTTTCTTT,CAWSVALRNTEAFF
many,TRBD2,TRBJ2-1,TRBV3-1,TGTGCCAGCAGCCAAGATAGTCCGGGGGGACTCTTCGATGAGCAGTTCTTC,CASSQDSPGGLFDEQFF
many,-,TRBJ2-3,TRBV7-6,TGTGCCAGCAGCTTAGCCAGCTTCGTCACAGATACGCAGTATTTT,CASSLASFVTDTQYF
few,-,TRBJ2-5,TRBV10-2,TGCGCCAGCAGTGAGTCGCGGCCCGAAGGCCAAGAGACCCAGTACTTC,CASSESRPEGQETQYF
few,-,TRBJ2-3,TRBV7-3,TGTGCCAGCAGCCTGCAGAGCATCGCAGATACGCAGTATTTT,CASSLQSIADTQYF
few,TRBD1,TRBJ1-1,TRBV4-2,TGTGCCAGCAGCCGGACTACCGGGACAGGAGTTGAAGCTTTCTTT,CASSRTTGTGVEAFF
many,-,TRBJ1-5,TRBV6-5,TGTGCCAGCAGTTACGGACAGCAGAATCAGCCCCAGCATTTT,CASSYGQQNQPQHF
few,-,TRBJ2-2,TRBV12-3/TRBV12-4,TGTGCCAGCAGTCCCAGGGTGAACACCGGGGAGCTGTTTTTT,CASSPRVNTGELFF
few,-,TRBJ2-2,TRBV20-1,TGCAGTGCTAGTCAGCACACCGGGGAGCTGTTTTTT,CSASQHTGELFF
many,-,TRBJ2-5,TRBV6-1,TGTGCCAGCAGATCGTTTCGTGGGGGGGCAAAAGAGACCCAGTACTTC,CASRSFRGGAKETQYF
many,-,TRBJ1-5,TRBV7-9,TGTGCCAGCAGCTTATCCTTCTTCGCCCAGCATTTT,CASSLSFFAQHF
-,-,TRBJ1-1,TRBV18,TGTGCCAGCTCACCCGCCAGTTTGAACACTGAAGCTTTCTTT,CASSPASLNTEAFF
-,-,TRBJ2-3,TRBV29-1,TGCAGCGTTGAAGTGGGATGGCGGGGGCGAAGGACAGATACGCAGTATTTT,CSVEVGWRGRRTDTQYF
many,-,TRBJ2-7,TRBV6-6,TGTGCCAGCAGTTACACCCCGGGACACTCCTACGAGCAGTACTTC,CASSYTPGHSYEQYF
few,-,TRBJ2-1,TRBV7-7,TGTGCCAGCAGCTTAGGGGGCCCGGCCAATGAGCAGTTCTTC,CASSLGGPANEQFF
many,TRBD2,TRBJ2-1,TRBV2,TGTGCCAGCAGTGAAGCTAAGAGGCAGCGGGGGGACCCTTACAATGAGCAGTTCTTC,CASSEAKRQRGDPYNEQFF
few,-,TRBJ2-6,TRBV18,TGTGCCAGCTCACCATTCCAAGGGTCCGGGGCCAACGTCCTGACTTTC,CASSPFQGSGANVLTF
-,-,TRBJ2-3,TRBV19,TGTGCCAGTAGTATAGAGCGCGGGGATACGCAGTATTTT,CASSIERGDTQYF
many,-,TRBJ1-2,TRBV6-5,TGTGCCAGCAGTTGGAATAGGCCGGACAGAGCTAACTATGGCTACACCTTC,CASSWNRPDRANYGYTF
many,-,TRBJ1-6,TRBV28,TGTGCCAGCCTCACCCAGGGGTTACCCCTCCACTTT,CASLTQGLPLHF
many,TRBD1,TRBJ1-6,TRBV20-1,TGCAGTGCACCGGACAGGGGTGATTCACCCCTCCACTTT,CSAPDRGDSPLHF
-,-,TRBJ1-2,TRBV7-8,TGTGCCAGCAGCTTAGGTGGAGATTATGGCTACACCTTC,CASSLGGDYGYTF
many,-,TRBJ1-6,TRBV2,TGTGCCAGTCATCCCTTACTAACTTCACCCCTCCACTTT,CASHPLLTSPLHF
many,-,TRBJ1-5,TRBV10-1,TGCGCCAGCAGTGAGTTCGAGGGGGGAGGCAATCAGCCCCAGCATTTT,CASSEFEGGGNQPQHF
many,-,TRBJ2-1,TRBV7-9,TGTGCCAGCAGCAAGCGACCGACGACCCACAATGAGCAGTTCTTC,CASSKRPTTHNEQFF
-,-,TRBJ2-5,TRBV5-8,TGTGCCAGCAGCTTGGGGGTTAGGCCCCCAGAGACCCAGTACTTC,CASSLGVRPPETQYF
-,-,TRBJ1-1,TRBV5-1,TGCGCCAGCAGCTTCGGGCTATACACGGGAGTGAACACTGAAGCTTTCTTT,CASSFGLYTGVNTEAFF
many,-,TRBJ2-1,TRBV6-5,TGTGCCAGCAGTTACTCCGGGGCGAAGAGGTACAATGAGCAGTTCTTC,CASSYSGAKRYNEQFF
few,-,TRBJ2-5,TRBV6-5,TGTGCCAGCATAAGGGGAACGGCACCCAGGATTCAAGAGACCCAGTACTTC,CASIRGTAPRIQETQYF
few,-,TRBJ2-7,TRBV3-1,TGTGCCAGCAGCCAAGGAGTAGAAGTCGGCGAGCAGTACTTC,CASSQGVEVGEQYF
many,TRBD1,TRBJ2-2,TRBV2,TGTGCCAGCAGGGGACAGGCCGACACCGGGGAGCTGTTTTTT,CASRGQADTGELFF
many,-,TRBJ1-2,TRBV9,TGTGCCAGCAGCCTCAGGACAGTAGGTCATGGCTACACCTTC,CASSLRTVGHGYTF
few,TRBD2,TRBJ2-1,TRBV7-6,TGTGCCAGCAGCTACGGGACTAGCGGGGAGAATGAGCAGTTCTTC,CASSYGTSGENEQFF
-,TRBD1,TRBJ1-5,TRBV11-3,TGTGCCAGCACCGCAGACAGGGTGGGGTATCAGCCCCAGCATTTT,CASTADRVGYQPQHF
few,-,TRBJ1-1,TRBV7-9,TGTGCCAGCAGCTCTATGACAGGGAACACTGAAGCTTTCTTT,CASSSMTGNTEAFF
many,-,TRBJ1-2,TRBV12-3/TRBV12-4,TGTGCCAGCAGTTTAAAGGGTTCCTATGGCTACACCTTC,CASSLKGSYGYTF
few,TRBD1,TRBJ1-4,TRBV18,TGTGCCAGCTCACCACAGGGGGCGAATGAAAAACTGTTTTTT,CASSPQGANEKLFF
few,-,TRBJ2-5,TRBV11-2,TGTGCCAGCAGCCGCGCCCGACGGCCCCTGGGTGAAACCCAGTACTTC,CASSRARRPLGETQYF
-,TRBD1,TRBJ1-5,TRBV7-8,TGTGCCAGCGGAGGACAGGGTGGATATCAGCCCCAGCATTTT,CASGGQGGYQPQHF
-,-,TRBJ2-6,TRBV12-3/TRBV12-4,TGTGCCAGCAGTTTCCTGGGCGCGGGGGCCAACGTCCTGACTTTC,CASSFLGAGANVLTF